This entry lists 27 T cell receptor beta chains sequenced from one sample in a study of blood T cell repertoires in COVID-19. Data came from immunoSEQ multiplex PCR; TCRdb stores just in-frame clones and leaves some out. Altogether under 200,000 clones are present, about 80% being singletons, with the ten largest covering roughly 7.1%. Sequencing was carried out using peripheral blood. The receptors derive from a woman aged 55-70 years with COVID-19, enrolled during active disease.

The V call is TRBV19, the J call TRBJ1-1; 8 bases line up with TRBD1. CDR3 size: 13 residues. CDR1 and CDR2 from the germline V gene are LNHDA and SQIVND (reference sequence). Losses at the gene ends were 6 bases for V and 6 bases for J; bases not matched to a gene: 6. The CDR3 here is CASSMDRASEAFF. The CDR3 nucleotides are TGTGCCAGTAGCATGGACAGGGCGTCTGAAGCTTTCTTT.

The chain couples TRBV6-5 to TRBJ1-6; 7 bases are a match to TRBD1. There are 14 residues in the CDR3. J was trimmed by 7 bases and V by 6 bases; bases with no gene match: 6. CDR1 and CDR2 (germline): MNHEY, SVGAGI. The CDR3 here is CASSLDRPNSPLHF. CDR3 nucleotides: TGTGCCAGCAGCCTGGACAGGCCCAATTCACCCCTCCACTTT.

The chain employs TRBV2 and TRBJ2-3, with a tentative D call TRBD1 (5 bases). Trimming stripped 4 bases from V and 8 bases from J, with 10 bases between. Germline V CDR1 and CDR2: SNHLY, FYNNEI. CDR3 length: 12 amino acids. The CDR3 bases are TGTGCCAGCAGTGCCCAGGGCCCTACGCAGTATTTT. Its translation: CASSAQGPTQYF.

This clone is a singleton in its sample. This rearrangement joins TRBV28 to TRBJ2-7; 11 bases line up with TRBD2. The CDR3 length is 14 residues. The V and J ends lost 7 bases and 7 bases, in that order; junction bases with no gene match: 9. Looked up from germline, CDR1 is MDHEN and CDR2 is SYDVKM. Here the CDR3 reads CASTLLAGGGEQYF. The CDR3 DNA sequence: TGTGCCAGCACCCTCCTAGCGGGAGGCGGGGAGCAGTACTTC.

The rearrangement uses TRBV12-3 or TRBV12-4 and TRBJ1-6, with 8 bases identical to TRBD1. V was pared by 5 bases and J by 10 bases, with 4 bases of the junction left unmatched. The CDR3 has 13 amino acids. CDR3 residues: CASSVTGGSPLHF. Written as DNA, the CDR3 is TGTGCCAGCAGTGTTACAGGGGGATCACCCCTCCACTTT.

The table lists this clone with a few counts. The gene calls are TRBV19 and TRBJ2-3; no clear D gene. The CDR3 extends over 14 amino acids. Between the trimmed V and J ends, which lost 3 bases and 0 bases, there was a span of 7 bases. Germline CDR1 reads LNHDA; CDR2 reads SQIVND (reference sequence). CDR3 in amino acids: CASSIQISTDTQYF. Written as DNA, the CDR3 is TGTGCCAGTAGTATTCAGATTAGCACAGATACGCAGTATTTT. Filled out from reference TRBV19 and TRBJ2-3, the complete variable domain reads DGGITQSPKYLFRKEGQNVTLSCEQNLNHDAMYWYRQDPGQGLRLIYYSQIVNDFQKGDIAEGYSVSREKKESFPLTVTSAQKNPTAFYLCASSIQISTDTQYFGPGTRLTVL.

The J gene is TRBJ2-3, the V gene TRBV5-1, with 7 bases lining up with TRBD1. The CDR3 length is 15 residues. CDR1 is SGHRS, CDR2 YFSETQ, per germline. V dropped 4 bases and J dropped 3; count of bases not matched to a gene: 8. The CDR3 loop reads CASSDRQGKTDTQYF. The CDR3 DNA is TGCGCCAGCAGCGATCGACAGGGAAAGACAGATACGCAGTATTTT.

In this sample, this clone turned up many times. The V and J genes are TRBV6-4 and TRBJ2-3; the match to TRBD1 covers 11 bases. The CDR3 loop spans 15 amino acids. Germline assignment: CDR1 MRHNA and CDR2 SNTAGT. With V trimmed by 3 bases and J by 4 bases, 3 bases remained unmatched. The CDR3 spells CASSEGTGGADTQYF. The CDR3 bases are TGTGCCAGCAGTGAGGGGACAGGGGGAGCAGATACGCAGTATTTT.

This clone is a singleton in its sample. The junction departs from the called germline gene at one end, perhaps through a read error. The V gene is TRBV5-4, the J gene TRBJ2-1; a weak D match, TRBD1 (5 bases). Germline V gene lookup returns CDR1 SGHNT and CDR2 YYREEE (reference sequence). This CDR3 comprises 12 residues. CDR3 loop: CASSLDNNEQFF. The DNA for the CDR3 is TGTGCCAGCAGTTTGGACAACAATGAGCAGTTCTTC.

This clone was counted many times. This rearrangement joins TRBV4-3 to TRBJ2-3, with D uncertain. V shed 3 bases and J shed 2 bases, with 6 bases lying between them. Germline assignment: CDR1 LGHNA and CDR2 YSLEER. The CDR3 runs to 13 residues. In nucleotides, the CDR3 is TGCGCCAGCAGCCACGTCCTCACAGATACGCAGTATTTT. Translating gives CASSHVLTDTQYF.

CDR3 bases: TGCGCCAGCAGCCAAGATAGGACAGGGAATTCACCCCTCCACTTT. This gives the protein CASSQDRTGNSPLHF. The genes are TRBV4-1 and TRBJ1-6; 8 bases match TRBD1. Germline assignment: CDR1 MGHRA and CDR2 YSYEKL. V trimming: 0 bases; J trimming: 7 bases; junction bases outside the gene matches: 2. CDR3 length equals 15 residues.

V usage is TRBV27 and J usage is TRBJ2-1; 14 bases agree with TRBD2. The V and J ends lost 0 bases and 10 bases, in that order; junction bases with no gene match: 2. The germline CDR1 and CDR2 sequences are MNHEY and SMNVEV (reference sequence). The CDR3 runs to 15 residues. CDR3 DNA: TGTGCCAGCAGTTTATCTAGGACTAGCGGGGGGGAGCAGTTCTTC. Translation gives CASSLSRTSGGEQFF.

This rearrangement joins TRBV7-2 to TRBJ2-5, with 8 bases lining up with TRBD2. V lost 2 bases and J lost 3; bases outside the gene matches: 5. From germline, CDR1 is SGHTA and CDR2 FQGNSA. The CDR3 covers 15 residues. The CDR3 nucleotides are TGTGCCAGCAGCTTACCCCGGGGGGGCAAAGAGACCCAGTACTTC. Residues: CASSLPRGGKETQYF.

This sequence joins TRBV12-3 or TRBV12-4 and TRBJ1-6; D is unresolved. V was pared by 3 bases and J by 8 bases, with 5 bases between. This CDR3 contains 12 residues. The DNA of the CDR3 is TGTGCCAGCAGTTTGGGCCATTCACCCCTCCACTTT. Translation: CASSLGHSPLHF.

This clone was counted only a few times. This chain joins TRBV19 and TRBJ2-7; D may be TRBD1 (5 bases). CDR3 length: 18 amino acids. V was pared by 2 bases and J by 2 bases, with 22 bases between. In germline, CDR1 is LNHDA, CDR2 SQIVND (reference sequence). CDR3 bases: TGTGCCAGTAGTATAAGGCCAGGGCCTTCAGGAATGACCTACGAGCAGTACTTC. It specifies CASSIRPGPSGMTYEQYF.

The rearrangement joins TRBV5-5 to TRBJ1-1; the D gene is possibly TRBD1 (6 bases). V lost 0 bases and J lost 0, with 15 bases in between. The germline CDR1 and CDR2 sequences are SGHKS and YYEKEE (reference sequence). The CDR3 contains 17 residues. This CDR3 reads CASSLGIPRGLNTEAFF. For the CDR3, the DNA is TGTGCCAGCAGCTTGGGTATACCCAGGGGCCTGAACACTGAAGCTTTCTTT.

CDR3 residues: CASSQGQENSPLHF. The CDR3 DNA follows: TGTGCCAGCAGCCAGGGACAGGAGAATTCACCCCTCCACTTT. The chain combines TRBV7-2 with TRBJ1-6; 8 positions match TRBD1. Per the germline V gene, CDR1 is SGHTA and CDR2 is FQGNSA. The CDR3 extends over 14 amino acids. V lost 5 bases, J lost 7 bases, and 4 bases stayed unmatched. The entire variable domain, with the rest obtained from reference TRBV7-2 and TRBJ1-6, is as follows: GAGVSQSPSNKVTEKGKDVELRCDPISGHTALYWYRQSLGQGLEFLIYFQGNSAPDKSGLPSDRFSAERTGGSVSTLTIQRTQQEDSAVYLCASSQGQENSPLHFGNGTRLTVT.

The chain links TRBV28 to TRBJ2-5, with D possibly matching TRBD1 (5 bases). Per the germline V gene, CDR1 is MDHEN and CDR2 is SYDVKM. Trimming cost V 6 bases and J 2 bases, with 19 bases left between them. The CDR3 runs 16 residues. The CDR3 is CASSPLGAEHQETQYF. The DNA for the CDR3 is TGTGCCAGCAGCCCTTTAGGGGCAGAACATCAAGAGACCCAGTACTTC.

The rearrangement uses TRBV18 and TRBJ2-5, with TRBD2 identical over 10 bases. The V gene end was trimmed by 3 bases and the J gene end by 5 bases; junction bases not matched to a gene: 9. Germline V gene lookup returns CDR1 KGHSH and CDR2 LQKENI. CDR3 length: 16 amino acids. The CDR3 DNA reads as TGTGCCAGCTCACCTACTAGCGGGGTCCGAGGGGAGACCCAGTACTTC. Translation gives CASSPTSGVRGETQYF.

This chain uses TRBV30 with TRBJ1-5; D unclear. V lost 1 base and J 0 bases, leaving 10 bases between the germline ends. Per the germline V gene, CDR1 is GTSNPN and CDR2 is SVGIG (reference sequence). The CDR3 spans 15 residues. CDR3 sequence reads: CAWSAGSYSNQPQHF. CDR3 in DNA: TGTGCCTGGAGTGCCGGGTCCTATAGCAATCAGCCCCAGCATTTT.

The chain couples TRBV18 to TRBJ2-7; TRBD2 matches at 9 bases. The CDR3 has 15 residues. CDR1 and CDR2 (germline): KGHSH, LQKENI. With V trimmed by 3 bases and J by 3 bases, 6 bases remained unmatched. The chain's CDR3 is CASSPLGLANYEQYF. The CDR3 nucleotides read TGTGCCAGCTCACCGCTCGGACTAGCGAACTACGAGCAGTACTTC.

The genes are TRBV28 and TRBJ2-7; tentative D call: TRBD1 (7 bases). CDR1 is MDHEN, CDR2 SYDVKM, per germline. Trimming stripped 5 bases from V and 4 bases from J, with 15 bases between. This CDR3 spans 14 amino acids. CDR3 DNA sequence: TGTGCCAGCAGTCCAGGGGGGCCGCCGTACGAGCAGTACGTC. Amino acids: CASSPGGPPYEQYV.

The chain carries TRBV6-6 and TRBJ1-1; possible D gene TRBD1, 6 bases. V was clipped by 3 bases and J by 5 bases, with 10 bases between them. The CDR3 sequence is 13 residues long. In germline, CDR1 is MNHNY, CDR2 SVGAGI (reference sequence). CDR3 sequence: CASSYEGVTEAFF. The CDR3 DNA follows: TGTGCCAGCAGTTATGAGGGGGTTACTGAAGCTTTCTTT.

This chain uses TRBV11-2 with TRBJ1-5; D unclear. The CDR3 runs 13 residues. Germline lookup yields CDR1 SGHAT and CDR2 FQNNGV. With 1 base removed from V and 3 bases from J, the gap between germline ends came to 4 bases. Here the CDR3 DNA reads TGTGCCAGCAGCTTAGCCTACAATCAGCCCCAGCATTTT. It encodes CASSLAYNQPQHF.

The chain combines TRBV27 with TRBJ2-7; 12 nucleotides agree with TRBD2. CDR1 and CDR2 from the germline V gene are MNHEY and SMNVEV (reference sequence). This CDR3 contains 16 residues. Trimming at V came to 4 bases and at J to 3 bases, leaving 7 bases not matched to a gene. The CDR3 reads CASSSAGTSGRYEQYF. DNA of the CDR3: TGTGCCAGCAGTTCGGCCGGGACTAGCGGGCGCTACGAGCAGTACTTC.

The chain has TRBV3-1 (or the pseudogene TRBV3-2) and TRBJ2-5; a possible D gene is TRBD1 (6 bases). V was trimmed by 4 bases and J by 7 bases, leaving 16 bases between them. Germline values: CDR1 LGHDT, CDR2 YNNKEL (reference sequence). The CDR3 consists of 14 residues. This CDR3 reads CASSRPGQSRTQYF. Here the CDR3 DNA reads TGTGCCAGCAGCCGACCCGGACAGTCAAGGACCCAGTACTTC.

The chain joins TRBV18 to TRBJ1-2; D is possibly TRBD1 (6 bases). Germline CDR1 is KGHSH and CDR2 is LQKENI. CDR3 size: 14 residues. V lost 3 bases and J lost 4, with 12 bases in between. CDR3: CASSPQGPIYGYTF. The CDR3 DNA reads as TGTGCCAGCTCACCCCAGGGGCCAATCTATGGCTACACCTTC.